The 5 T cell receptor beta chains below come from one sample, sequenced in a study of blood T cell repertoires in COVID-19 (TCRdb year 2020). Libraries were built with the immunoSEQ multiplex PCR assay. The source is immuneACCESS, and TCRdb retained only in-frame sequences with V and J called. Part of the clones is not carried over; for the studies checked, unresolved V genes explain less than half of this, and the remainder is unexplained. This sample lists 250,000 or so clones; around 82% were detected once. Of the sample, approximately 4% falls within the top ten clones. The sample taken for sequencing was PBMCs or T cells enriched from blood (not recorded which). The receptors stem from a woman between 40 and 55 years old who had been exposed to COVID-19.

The rearrangement links TRBV3-1 (or the pseudogene TRBV3-2) to TRBJ2-3, with 9 bases aligning to TRBD1. CDR1 LGHDT and CDR2 YNNKEL come from the germline V gene (reference sequence). With V trimmed by 4 bases and J by 0 bases, 8 bases remained unmatched. The CDR3 is made up of 17 amino acids. The CDR3 nucleotides are TGTGCCAGCAGCCCTACCCCGGGACAGGGAAGCACAGATACGCAGTATTTT. Translation: CASSPTPGQGSTDTQYF.

V is TRBV28 and J is TRBJ1-5; maybe TRBD1 (5 bases). The V and J ends lost 6 bases and 4 bases respectively, with 16 bases between them. Germline V CDR1 and CDR2: MDHEN, SYDVKM. CDR3 length: 15 amino acids. The CDR3 protein is CASRAQGLGNQPQHF. The CDR3 DNA is TGTGCCAGCAGAGCTCAGGGATTGGGAAATCAGCCCCAGCATTTT.

The V call is TRBV18, the J call TRBJ2-7, with 8 bases that match TRBD2. The CDR3 extends over 13 amino acids. Germline trimming cut 3 bases from V and 2 bases from J; bases unmatched to any gene: 0. Per the germline V gene, CDR1 is KGHSH and CDR2 is LQKENI. The CDR3 region is CASSPGLAYEQYF. The CDR3 region has the DNA TGTGCCAGCTCACCGGGACTAGCCTACGAGCAGTACTTC.

The chain has TRBV15 and TRBJ1-5; tentative D call: TRBD1 (5 bases). This CDR3 has 19 amino acids. Trimming took 3 bases from V and 0 from J, leaving 21 bases between them. In germline, CDR1 is LNHNV, CDR2 YYDKDF (reference sequence). CDR3 bases: TGTGCCACCAGCAGCGACACCGGGACTCTAAGATATAGCAATCAGCCCCAGCATTTT. Translated: CATSSDTGTLRYSNQPQHF.

The chain has TRBV27 and TRBJ2-3; 10 positions agree with TRBD2. CDR1 MNHEY and CDR2 SMNVEV come from the germline V gene (reference sequence). J gave up 1 base and V 1 base, and 8 bases lay outside the gene matches. The CDR3 has 18 residues. This CDR3 reads CASSLCGTSEVCTDTQYF. The CDR3 coding sequence is TGTGCCAGCAGTTTATGCGGGACTAGCGAAGTCTGCACAGATACGCAGTATTTT.